These 4 T cell receptor beta chains share one sample of origin, sequenced in a study of blood T cells in healthy people across ages. A second PCR of 7 to 11 cycles used a sample-barcoded 5' primer and a J-beta primer mix. Via MiXCR, TCRdb re-called the 5' RACE reads, giving one row per CDR3 protein. The sample lists more than 1,000,000 distinct CDR3 sequences, less than 25% seen once, with less than 0.75% in the top ten. The same data also contributed to another study, on T cells of mothers and their children.

Sequenced input: blood. The receptors come from a girl under 10 years old in good health.

The chain uses TRBV12-3 or TRBV12-4 and TRBJ2-1, with TRBD1 as a possible D gene (5 bases). Trimming left V 4 bases short and J 10 bases short, with 5 bases between. This CDR3 is 10 amino acids long. In DNA form, the CDR3 reads TGTGCCAGCAGTTGGGGCGAGCAGTTCTTC. Translating gives CASSWGEQFF.

The chain links TRBV29-1 to TRBJ2-7; 10 nucleotides line up with TRBD1. CDR3 size: 14 residues. CDR1 is SQVTM and CDR2 is ANQGSEA in the germline V gene. Trimming removed 5 bases from V and 5 bases from J; junction bases left unmatched: 9. CDR3 residues: CSVKTGTGVHEQYF. The CDR3 nucleotides read TGCAGCGTTAAAACCGGGACAGGGGTCCACGAGCAGTACTTC.

The chain links TRBV4-2 to TRBJ2-5, with 7 bases identical to TRBD2. With V trimmed by 1 base and J by 2 bases, 7 bases remained unmatched. This CDR3 has 16 residues. Germline V gene data show CDR1 as LGHNA and CDR2 as YNFKEQ. The CDR3 loop reads CASSQVGGTPQETQYF. The CDR3 region has the DNA TGTGCCAGCAGCCAAGTGGGGGGGACGCCACAAGAGACCCAGTACTTC.

The chain couples TRBV27 to TRBJ1-3; D gene uncertain. Trimming stripped 2 bases from V and 11 bases from J, with 16 bases between. Looked up from germline, CDR1 is MNHEY and CDR2 is SMNVEV (reference sequence). The CDR3 loop spans 14 amino acids. The CDR3 sequence: CASSLSGNPGPIYF. DNA for the CDR3: TGTGCCAGCAGTTTAAGCGGCAACCCCGGGCCCATATATTTT.